The T cell receptor (beta chain) described here comes from a study of tumor-infiltrating lymphocytes in primary liver carcinoma (dated by TCRdb to the late 2010s). With respect to the entire study: Roughly five patients with histopathologically diagnosed primary liver carcinoma underwent surgical resection in China between 2015 and 2016. Hepatocellular carcinoma (four) or combined HCC and intrahepatic cholangiocarcinoma (one) was present in the five patients, who were three men and two women aged 30 to 69 years. The five patients had tumors of stage T1-T3 N0M0, with maximum diameters ranging from about 4 to 11 cm. Each sample produced roughly 3.65 to 7.13 million productive TCRbeta reads, and read depth showed no significant difference between tissue types. For each liver tumor, the study sampled five regions along with adjacent normal tissue and blood, and applied TCRbeta repertoire sequencing, expression microarrays and whole-exome sequencing. A total of approximately 35 specimens from 5 patients, comprising approximately 25 tumor regions, 5 adjacent noncancerous liver tissues and 5 peripheral blood samples, were covered by TCRbeta repertoire sequencing. High reproducibility was observed for the technical replicate repertoires, with mean shared-clone rates around 0.9 and correlation coefficients above 0.98.

General conclusions and limits of the study: Because sequencing covered only the TCR beta chain and unpaired alpha chains were not captured, true repertoire diversity is likely underestimated. Consistent with antigen-driven expansion, pairs of tumor regions showed higher repertoire overlap (mean about 36%) than either tumor-adjacent pairs (around 17%) or tumor-blood pairs (approximately 14%). The top 250 clones made up a significantly larger repertoire fraction in tumors than in blood (p = 0.039). Because the samples were bulk and unsorted, CD4+ and CD8+ T cell repertoires could not be compared. With just a handful of patients in the study, the authors point out that the findings should be validated in a larger study.

Turning to this clonotype: This receptor's antigen is unknown. It has no much larger one-base neighbor in the sample; base qualities were not kept.

Blood RNA was extracted from unsorted whole blood with TRIzol reagent; germline DNA came from the DNeasy Blood & Tissue kit. Patients had chronic HBV infection and were treatment-naive at sampling. About 4 milliliters of peripheral blood were collected into K2EDTA tubes before surgery. A constant-region primer and ProtoScript II reverse transcriptase were used to reverse-transcribe TCRbeta-specific cDNA from approximately 450 ng total RNA. Construction of the TCRbeta libraries relied on three nested rounds of multiplex PCR, following a slightly modified ARM-PCR procedure. A final 25-cycle PCR with Deep VentR polymerase added sample barcodes and Illumina adapters. Before sequencing, amplicons between 200 and 500 bp were purified from gel using a QIAquick gel extraction kit. An Illumina HiSeq 2500 was used to sequence the TCRbeta amplicons, generating 250-bp paired-end reads. In the original analysis: Quality trimming of reads was performed with Trimmomatic v0.33, and paired reads were merged with FLASH v1.2.11 so that full CDR3 sequences could be recovered. V, D and J germline segments were assigned to the rearranged TCRbeta sequences by MiGEC v1.2.1b. VDJtools v1.0.0 computed clonotype statistics and Shannon-Wiener diversity indices. Except for diversity analysis, only each sample's 250 most abundant clonotypes were used in subsequent analyses to reduce sampling bias. The raw public reads went through TCRdb reprocessing: fastp at Q25, MiXCR clone calling, in-frame beta chains kept. A single entry per CDR3 protein holds the most common genes and DNA from its merged rows. V and J calls and clone size were set by TCRdb, not the authors. The sample table contains about 180,000 distinct CDR3 sequences; only one count was recorded for over 45% of them. 65% to 80% of the sample lies in the top ten.

The sequence was obtained from a man aged 40-55 years with primary liver carcinoma and hepatitis B virus infection. The sample taken for sequencing was peripheral blood.

Here the CDR3 is given as CASSVVWDSGRPEQFF. The DNA sequence is TGTGCCAGCAGCGTAGTGTGGGATAGCGGGAGACCTGAGCAGTTCTTC. The V and J genes are TRBV11-3 and TRBJ2-1; 9 central bases correspond to TRBD2. Including the terminal cysteine and phenylalanine, the CDR3 comprises 16 residues. The kept DNA is CDR3 alone, 48 bases in frame from the first base. V loses 5 bases at its end and J loses 9 bases; junction bases beyond the gene matches: 14. Via the germline V gene, CDR1 is SGHNT and CDR2 YENEEA.